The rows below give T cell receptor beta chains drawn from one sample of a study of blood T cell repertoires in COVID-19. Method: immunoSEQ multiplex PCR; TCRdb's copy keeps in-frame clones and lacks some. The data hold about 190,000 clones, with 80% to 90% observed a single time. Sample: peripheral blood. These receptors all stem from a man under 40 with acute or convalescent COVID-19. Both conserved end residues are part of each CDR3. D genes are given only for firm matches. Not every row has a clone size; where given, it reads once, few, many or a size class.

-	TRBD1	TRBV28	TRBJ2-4	TGTGCCAGCAGCCCTAAAAGGTGGGACAGGGGTTTTCAGGTCAAAAACATTCAGTACTTC	CASSPKRWDRGFQVKNIQYF
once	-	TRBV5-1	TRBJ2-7	TGCGCCAGCAGCTTGGGACAGGCCGGCGAGCAGTACTTC	CASSLGQAGEQYF
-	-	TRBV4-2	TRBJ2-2	TGTGCCAGCAGCCAAGTCCTAGGTGGCGGGGAGCTGTTTTTT	CASSQVLGGGELFF
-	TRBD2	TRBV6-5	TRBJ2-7	TGTGCCAGCCGGCGGGAGGGTTCACCCTACGAGCAGTACTTC	CASRREGSPYEQYF
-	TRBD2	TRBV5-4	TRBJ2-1	TGTGCCAGCAGGGAGCCTAGCGGGGGCGATGAGCAGTTCTTC	CASREPSGGDEQFF
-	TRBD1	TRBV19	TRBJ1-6	TGTGCCAGTAGGGTAGACAGGGGAGAAAATTCACCCCTCCACTTT	CASRVDRGENSPLHF
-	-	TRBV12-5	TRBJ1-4	TGTGCTAGTCGGTTGGCGGCTAATGAAAAACTGTTTTTT	CASRLAANEKLFF
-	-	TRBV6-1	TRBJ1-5	TGTGCCAGCAGTGAAGCGCTGAGACAGCAGCATTTT	CASSEALRQQHF
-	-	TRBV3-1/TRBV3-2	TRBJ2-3	TGTGCCAGCAGCCAAGCGGGGGATACGCAGTATTTT	CASSQAGDTQYF
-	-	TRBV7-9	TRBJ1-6	TGTGCCAGCAGCCCCCACGGGTCGGCTGTAAGCTCCTATAATTCACCCCTCCACTTT	CASSPHGSAVSSYNSPLHF
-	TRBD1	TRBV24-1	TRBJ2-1	TGTGCCACCAGTGACTCCGGGACAGGGTACGATGAGCAGTTCTTC	CATSDSGTGYDEQFF
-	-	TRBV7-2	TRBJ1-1	TGTGCCAGCAGCTTAGAGATCCATTTCGGGACTGAAGCTTTCTTT	CASSLEIHFGTEAFF
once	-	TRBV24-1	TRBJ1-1	TGTGCCACCAGTTCAGGGGCGAACACTGAAGCTTTCTTT	CATSSGANTEAFF
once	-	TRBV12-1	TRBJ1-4	TGTGCCAGCAACCACGGGACAGCCAGTGAAAAACTGTTTTTT	CASNHGTASEKLFF
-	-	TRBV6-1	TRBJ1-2	TGTGCCAGCAGTGACAGGGCCTATCGTGGCTACACCTTC	CASSDRAYRGYTF
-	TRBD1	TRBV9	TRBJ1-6	TGTGCCAGCAGCGGTACAGGGGTTGGGAATTCACCCCTCCACTTT	CASSGTGVGNSPLHF
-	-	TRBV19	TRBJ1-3	TGTGCCAGTAGTCGGGGGAGCTCTGGAAACACCATATATTTT	CASSRGSSGNTIYF
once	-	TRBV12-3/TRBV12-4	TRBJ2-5	TGTGCCAGCAGTTCAGAGGGAAGGGAGACCCAGTACTTC	CASSSEGRETQYF
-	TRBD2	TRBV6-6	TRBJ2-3	TGTGCCAGCAGTCCAACCCGTAGCGGGAGAAGCACAGATACGCAGTATTTT	CASSPTRSGRSTDTQYF
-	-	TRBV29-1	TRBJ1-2	TGCAGCGTTGAACCCCGGGAAAGGGCCTATGGCTACACCTTC	CSVEPRERAYGYTF
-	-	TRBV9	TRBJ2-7	TGTGCCAGCAGCGGGGACTCGAGAACCTACGAGCAGTACTTC	CASSGDSRTYEQYF
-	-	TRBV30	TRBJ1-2	TGTGCCTGGACCCAGAGGAACTATGGCTACACCTTC	CAWTQRNYGYTF
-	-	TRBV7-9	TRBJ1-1	TGTGCCAGCAGCTTATTAGGGGCCAGGACTGAAGCTTTCTTT	CASSLLGARTEAFF
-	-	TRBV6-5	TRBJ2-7	TGTGCCAGCAGTTACTGGGGAGGCGAGCAGTACTTC	CASSYWGGEQYF
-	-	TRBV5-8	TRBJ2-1	TGTGCCACCCGGGGAGAAGGATGGGGTGAGCAGTTCTTC	CATRGEGWGEQFF
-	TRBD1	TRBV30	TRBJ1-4	TGTGCCTGGAGTGTCAGGGGGGAAAAACTGTTTTTT	CAWSVRGEKLFF
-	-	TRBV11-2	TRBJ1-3	TGTGCCAGCAGCTTAGGGGCCAGCTCTGGAAACACCATATATTTT	CASSLGASSGNTIYF
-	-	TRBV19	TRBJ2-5	TGTGCCAGTAGTAGGAGACAGGTCCAAGAGACCCAGTACTTC	CASSRRQVQETQYF
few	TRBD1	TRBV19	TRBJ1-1	TGTGCCACCCGGGACAGGGTGAACACTGAAGCTTTCTTT	CATRDRVNTEAFF
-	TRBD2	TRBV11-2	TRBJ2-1	TGTGCCAGCAGCTCTCTAGCGGGGGCTTACAATGAGCAGTTCTTC	CASSSLAGAYNEQFF
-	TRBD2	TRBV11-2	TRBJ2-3	TGTGCCAGCAGCTTACCCCTCCGAGCGGGGCCCACAGATACGCAGTATTTT	CASSLPLRAGPTDTQYF
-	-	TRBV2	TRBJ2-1	TGTGCCAGCAGCGCGAACTACAATGAGCAGTTCTTC	CASSANYNEQFF
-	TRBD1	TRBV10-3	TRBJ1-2	TGTGCCATCAGCGTATTACAGGGGAACTATGGCTACACCTTC	CAISVLQGNYGYTF
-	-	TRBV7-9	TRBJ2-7	TGTGCCAGCAGCTTACACACAGGGCCGTTAGAGCAGTACTTC	CASSLHTGPLEQYF
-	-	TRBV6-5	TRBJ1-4	TGTGCCAGCAGTTACTCAGGGGCTAGTGAAAAACTGTTTTTT	CASSYSGASEKLFF
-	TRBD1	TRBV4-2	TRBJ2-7	TGTGCCAGCACCAGAGACTGGACAGGGATGAACGAGCAGTACTTC	CASTRDWTGMNEQYF
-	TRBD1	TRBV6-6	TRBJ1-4	TGTGCCAGCACCCAGGGGGTCCCTAATGAAAAACTGTTTTTT	CASTQGVPNEKLFF
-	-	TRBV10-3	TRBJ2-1	TGTGCCATCAGTGGACCGGCAGGTGAGCAGTTCTTC	CAISGPAGEQFF
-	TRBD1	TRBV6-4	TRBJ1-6	TGTGCCAGCTCTGACAGGGCTGCGGGGTCACCCCTCCACTTT	CASSDRAAGSPLHF
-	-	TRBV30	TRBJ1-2	TGTGCCTGGGCGTTCACAGCGGGGTTTGGCTACACCTTC	CAWAFTAGFGYTF
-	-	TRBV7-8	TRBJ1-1	TGTGCCACTGAAGCTTCTCCGAACACTGAAGCTTTCTTT	CATEASPNTEAFF
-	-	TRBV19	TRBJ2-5	TGTGCCAGTAGTCTTCAACTACAAGAGACCCAGTACTTC	CASSLQLQETQYF
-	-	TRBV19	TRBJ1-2	TGTGCCGGCTCACAGGGACCGAACTATGGCTACACCTTC	CAGSQGPNYGYTF
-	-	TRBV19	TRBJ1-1	TGTGCCAGTAGTATTCCGGGGTGGCCAGCTTTCTTT	CASSIPGWPAFF
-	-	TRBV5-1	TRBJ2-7	TGCGCCAGCAGCTTGGGTCAGGGAATACTCTACGAGCAGTACTTC	CASSLGQGILYEQYF
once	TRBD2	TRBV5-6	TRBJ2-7	TGTGCCAGCAGCCGTCGGACTAGCGGGAGTTTCCAGCAGTACTTC	CASSRRTSGSFQQYF
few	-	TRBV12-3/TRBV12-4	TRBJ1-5	TGTGCCAGCAGTCCGGGACACCCGCGGCCCCAGCATTTT	CASSPGHPRPQHF
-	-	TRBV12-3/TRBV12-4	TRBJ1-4	TGTGCCAGCAAGAGGGGAGGGGAAAAACTGTTTTTT	CASKRGGEKLFF
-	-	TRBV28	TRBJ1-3	TGTGCCAGCAGCTGGCGTCGGTTCAGGGACACCATATATTTT	CASSWRRFRDTIYF
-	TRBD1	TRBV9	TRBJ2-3	TGTGCCAGCCAAACCGGGACAGGGTTAACAGATACGCAGTATTTT	CASQTGTGLTDTQYF
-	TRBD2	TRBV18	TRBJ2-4	TGTGCCAGCTCACCATCCTATGGGGGTACTAGCGGGAGTGGTGGACCCAAAAACATTCAGTACTTC	CASSPSYGGTSGSGGPKNIQYF